This T cell receptor (beta chain) was sequenced for a study of blood T cell repertoires in COVID-19. Original data processing: Reference gene primer amplification in the assay estimated nucleated cell counts. Generated by immunoSEQ multiplex PCR, the TCRdb table keeps only in-frame clones and is missing some. V and J calls plus clone size are reproduced from that table; the DNA served to infer D and trimming. The table has about 100,000 clones, over 90% seen once. The length of the CDR3 is 13 residues. V shed 0 bases and J shed 2 bases, with 5 bases lying between them. CDR1 GTSNPN and CDR2 SVGIG come from the germline V gene (reference sequence).

The sequenced sample was peripheral blood. The chain recombines TRBV30 with TRBJ1-5; unclear D gene. The sequence was collected from a man in his sixties with acute or convalescent COVID-19. In nucleotides, the CDR3 is TGTGCCTGGAGTGTATCGGGCAATCAGCCCCAGCATTTT. Protein product: CAWSVSGNQPQHF. Complete variable domain (other parts from reference TRBV30 and TRBJ1-5): SQTIHQWPATLVQPVGSPLSLECTVEGTSNPNLYWYRQAAGRGLQLLFYSVGIGQISSEVPQNLSASRPQDRQFILSSKKLLLSDSGFYLCAWSVSGNQPQHFGDGTRLSIL.